This TCR beta chain was found in a study of blood T cell repertoires in COVID-19. Overall study: PBMCs, B-cell-depleted T cells, or T cells were the source of the cDNA or gDNA that made up the material.

With 5 bases clipped from V and 6 bases from J, the junction kept 7 bases outside the gene matches. The germline gives CDR1 SGHNT, CDR2 YENEEA. The CDR3 sequence is 14 residues long. Per the original data handling: It was from reference gene primer amplification that nucleated cell counts were estimated. The method was immunoSEQ multiplex PCR; TCRdb's version includes in-frame clones alone and lacks a portion of them. V, J and clone size reflect that table, while D and trimming were determined from the DNA. This table holds roughly 170,000 clones, roughly nine tenths found once. The sequencing input was peripheral blood. The J gene is TRBJ1-2, the V gene TRBV11-3, with 9 bases lining up with TRBD1. The sequence was collected from a man aged 60 to 75 with acute or convalescent COVID-19. This CDR3 reads CASSPRRTGDGYTF. The CDR3 DNA reads TGTGCCAGCAGCCCCCGGCGGACAGGGGATGGCTACACCTTC.